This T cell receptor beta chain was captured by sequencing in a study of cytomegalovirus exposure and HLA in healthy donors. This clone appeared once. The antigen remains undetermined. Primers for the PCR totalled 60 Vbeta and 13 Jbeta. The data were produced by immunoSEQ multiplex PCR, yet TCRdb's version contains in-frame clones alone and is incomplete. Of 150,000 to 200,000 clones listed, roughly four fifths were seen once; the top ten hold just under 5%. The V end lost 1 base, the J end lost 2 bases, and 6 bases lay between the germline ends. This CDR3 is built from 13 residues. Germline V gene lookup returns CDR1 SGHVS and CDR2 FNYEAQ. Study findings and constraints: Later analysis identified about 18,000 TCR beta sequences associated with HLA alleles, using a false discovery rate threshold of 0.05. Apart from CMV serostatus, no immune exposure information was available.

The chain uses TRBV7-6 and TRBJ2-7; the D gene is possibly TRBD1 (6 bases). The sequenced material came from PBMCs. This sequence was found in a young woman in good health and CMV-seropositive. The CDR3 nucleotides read TGTGCCAGCAGCTTAGAGGGGGCCTACGAGCAGTACTTC. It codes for CASSLEGAYEQYF. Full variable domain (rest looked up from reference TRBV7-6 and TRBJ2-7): GAGVSQSPRYKVTKRGQDVALRCDPISGHVSLYWYRQALGQGPEFLTYFNYEAQQDKSGLPNDRFSAERPEGSISTLTIQRTEQRDSAMYRCASSLEGAYEQYFGPGTRLTVT.